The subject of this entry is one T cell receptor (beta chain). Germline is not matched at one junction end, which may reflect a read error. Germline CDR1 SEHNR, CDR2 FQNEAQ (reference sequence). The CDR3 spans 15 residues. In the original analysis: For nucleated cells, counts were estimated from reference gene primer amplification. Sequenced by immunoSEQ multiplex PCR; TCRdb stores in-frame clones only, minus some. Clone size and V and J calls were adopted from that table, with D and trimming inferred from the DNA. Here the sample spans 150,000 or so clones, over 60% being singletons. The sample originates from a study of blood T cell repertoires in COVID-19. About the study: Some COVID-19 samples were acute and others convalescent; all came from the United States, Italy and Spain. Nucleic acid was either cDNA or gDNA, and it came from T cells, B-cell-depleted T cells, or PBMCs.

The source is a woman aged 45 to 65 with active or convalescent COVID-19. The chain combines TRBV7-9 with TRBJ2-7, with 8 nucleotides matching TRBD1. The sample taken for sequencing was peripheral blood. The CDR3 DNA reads TGTGCCAGCAGCTTAGAGGCAGGGGGCTCCTCCGAGCAGTACTTC. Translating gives CASSLEAGGSSEQYF.